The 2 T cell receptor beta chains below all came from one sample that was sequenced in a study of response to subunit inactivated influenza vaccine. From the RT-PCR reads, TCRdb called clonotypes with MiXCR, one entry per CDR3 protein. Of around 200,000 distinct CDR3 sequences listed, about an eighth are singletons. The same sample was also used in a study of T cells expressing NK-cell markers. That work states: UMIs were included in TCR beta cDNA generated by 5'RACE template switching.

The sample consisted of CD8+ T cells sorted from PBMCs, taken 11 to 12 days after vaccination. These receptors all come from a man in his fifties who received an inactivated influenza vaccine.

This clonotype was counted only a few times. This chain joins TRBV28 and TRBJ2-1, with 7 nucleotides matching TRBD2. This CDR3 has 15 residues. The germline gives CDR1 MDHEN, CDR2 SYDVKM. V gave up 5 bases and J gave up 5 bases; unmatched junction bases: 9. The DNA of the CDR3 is TGTGCCAGCAGTCCCCTAGTAGCGGGTCACAATGAGCAGTTCTTC. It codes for CASSPLVAGHNEQFF.

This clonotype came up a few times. The CDR3 protein is CASSLGHWTNEKLFF. The DNA for the CDR3 is TGTGCCAGCAGCTTGGGGCACTGGACTAATGAAAAACTGTTTTTT. The rearrangement links TRBV7-2 to TRBJ1-4; a weak D match, TRBD1 (5 bases). Germline V CDR1 and CDR2: SGHTA, FQGNSA. V was cut by 3 bases and J by 2 bases, with 10 bases left in between. The CDR3 has 15 residues.